A single T cell receptor (beta chain) is shown here with its context. Antigen: not known. TCRdb's copy holds only in-frame clones and misses some; the assay was immunoSEQ multiplex PCR. This sample has around 15,000 clones, with under 85% found just once. These data belong to a study of chemoradiotherapy in HPV16-positive cancers. Study-wide context: Candidate HPV-specific T-cell clones and common TCR motifs came from functional assays in a couple of HPV16-positive patients. Points from the study as a whole: For HPV16-positive patients, expanding HPV-responsive T cells associated with longer recurrence-free survival.

The CDR3 is made up of 14 amino acids. CDR1 and CDR2 from the germline V gene are LNHDA and SQIVND (reference sequence). With 5 bases clipped from V and 7 bases from J, the junction kept 8 bases outside the gene matches. This TCR came from a human donor with HPV-associated anogenital cancer. The sample here was taken from a patient who underwent chemoradiotherapy. The rearrangement joins TRBV19 to TRBJ1-5, with 7 bases fitting TRBD1. The CDR3 bases are TGTGCCAGTAGTCCTGACAGGGTCTCACAGCCCCAGCATTTT. Encoded protein: CASSPDRVSQPQHF.